This T cell receptor (beta chain) was sequenced for a study of OX40 agonist ivuxolimab in advanced cancers. Study as a whole: Participants could have had prior anti-PD-1, anti-PD-L1 or anti-CTLA-4 therapy, and around 40% had some.

Blood sampling took place at baseline, cycle 4 day 1, and cycle 7 day 1. The data were produced by immunoSEQ multiplex PCR, yet TCRdb's version contains in-frame clones alone and is incomplete. The table includes approximately 12,000 clones, nearly 85% detected once. With respect to this clone: The target antigen is unknown.

Study-wide points: On average, CD8+ T cells had more expanded clones than CD4+. Dose levels from 0.1 to 3.0 mg/kg saw CD4+ and CD8+ blood T cells expand clonally by week 6.

V was pared by 4 bases and J by 3 bases, with 16 bases between. Germline V gives CDR1 SQVTM, CDR2 ANQGSEA. The CDR3 has 14 residues. The rearrangement joins TRBV29-1 to TRBJ2-7, with D unclear. The clonotype was recovered from an adult with an advanced solid tumor such as melanoma, head and neck, liver or kidney cancer. Sequenced material: CD4+ or CD8+ T cells sorted from blood, taken in a trial of the OX40 agonist ivuxolimab. The CDR3 spells CSVVATPDFYEQYF. Here the CDR3 DNA reads TGCAGCGTTGTGGCAACCCCTGACTTCTACGAGCAGTACTTC.